The T cell receptor beta chain under discussion was sequenced for a study of T cells in Graves' hyperthyroidism and ophthalmopathy. Exclusion of a patient resulted from uncontrolled infection, other autoimmune disease, pregnancy or lactation. Fresh peripheral blood, roughly 10 ml, was the source of the PBMCs. RNA transcripts yielded amplified TCR beta CDR3 regions. During a first-round RT-PCR of the TCR CDR3, the HTBI primer set was used. One entry per CDR3 protein, called by TCRdb with MiXCR from the multiplex PCR reads. The sample gives about 610,000 distinct CDR3 sequences, roughly 14% of which show up once; 4% to 5.5% is in the top ten. Ten or more counts support this clonotype. Its antigen is undetermined. Study conclusions and caveats: Onset of ophthalmopathy came a median 6.5 months after the model predicted it. Most expanded thyroid clonotypes above 0.001 also appeared in blood.

The clonotype comes from a middle-aged woman with Graves' ophthalmopathy. The sequencing sample was made of blood.

CDR3 loop: CASSLGRATEAFF. DNA of the CDR3: TGTGCCAGCAGTTTAGGCAGGGCCACTGAAGCTTTCTTT. This rearrangement joins TRBV12-3 or TRBV12-4 to TRBJ1-1; perhaps TRBD1 as D (5 bases). CDR3 length equals 13 residues. V gave up 1 base and J gave up 4 bases, with 7 bases separating them.